Below are 12 T cell receptor beta chains sequenced from a single sample in a study of Ad26.COV2.S vaccination and SARS-CoV-2 variants. As to treatment: roughly 20 received Ad26.COV2.S at low or high dose, single or two shots; 5 received placebo; per-sample allocation not given. On day 63 after the first injection, vaccine and placebo recipients gave samples. The data were produced by immunoSEQ multiplex PCR, yet TCRdb's version contains in-frame clones alone and is incomplete. The repertoire holds approximately 350,000 clones, with about four fifths as singletons. Sequences were derived from peripheral blood, sampled in a trial of Ad26.COV2.S vaccine versus placebo. The receptors stem from a person between 18 and 65 years old who received the Ad26.COV2.S COVID-19 vaccine or a placebo.

This clone has just a few counts. V gene TRBV29-1 combines with J gene TRBJ1-1; D remains unclear. CDR1 SQVTM and CDR2 ANQGSEA come from the germline V gene. The CDR3 spans 10 residues. Trimming stripped 4 bases from V and 4 bases from J, with 4 bases between. The CDR3 sequence is CSVGATEAFF. The CDR3 bases are TGCAGCGTTGGCGCCACTGAAGCTTTCTTT.

This clone was seen only once. CDR3 coding DNA: TGTGCCAGCAGTGAACTCCGGGACAGACGCGAAGAGACCCAGTACTTC. It codes for CASSELRDRREETQYF. The chain recombines TRBV28 with TRBJ2-5; TRBD1 agrees at 7 bases. The germline gives CDR1 MDHEN, CDR2 SYDVKM. CDR3 length: 16 amino acids. Trimming cost V 5 bases and J 3 bases; bases outside gene matches: 12.

The chain is built from TRBV9 and TRBJ1-2, with D possibly TRBD1 on 6 matching bases. Trimming shortened V by 7 bases and J by 6 bases, and 16 bases separated the two germline ends. Germline values: CDR1 SGDLS, CDR2 YYNGEE. This CDR3 has 13 residues. In nucleotides, the CDR3 is TGTGCCAGCGGCCTCCAAGAGGGGGATGGCTACACCTTC. It translates to CASGLQEGDGYTF.

The chain is built from TRBV30 and TRBJ2-1; no definite D call. This CDR3 has 13 amino acids. From germline, CDR1 is GTSNPN and CDR2 SVGIG (reference sequence). V was trimmed by 4 bases and J by 7 bases, leaving 14 bases between them. For the CDR3, the DNA is TGTGCCTGGACGTGGTCCAGGTGGAATGAGCAGTTCTTC. Encoded protein: CAWTWSRWNEQFF.

This chain uses TRBV24-1 with TRBJ2-2, with TRBD2 matching 10 bases. V shed 4 bases, J shed 4 bases, and the junction held 5 bases outside the gene matches. Germline values: CDR1 KGHDR, CDR2 SFDVKD. This CDR3 has 16 amino acids. CDR3 nucleotides: TGTGCCACCAGTGACCTAAGCGGGGGGGGCACCGGGGAGCTGTTTTTT. Translation gives CATSDLSGGGTGELFF.

Comment on this clone: Relative to the germline gene, one junction end is altered; a read error may explain this. This rearrangement joins TRBV2 to TRBJ1-2; D is undetermined. The germline V gene has CDR1 SNHLY and CDR2 FYNNEI. The CDR3 has 10 amino acids. The CDR3: CASSGYGLHF. The CDR3 DNA reads as TGTGCCAGCAGTGGGTATGGACTCCACTTC.

The V call is TRBV30, the J call TRBJ2-1; D gene ambiguous. Germline loops: CDR1 GTSNPN, CDR2 SVGIG (reference sequence). Deletions cut 4 bases from V and 9 bases from J, with 10 bases between. This CDR3 is 11 amino acids long. The CDR3 nucleotides are TGTGCCTGGAAGCCGCTCGGTGAGCAGTTCTTC. It translates to CAWKPLGEQFF.

The gene calls are TRBV30 and TRBJ1-5, with 8 bases identical to TRBD1. Losses at the gene ends were 1 base for V and 10 bases for J; bases not matched to a gene: 6. Germline V CDR1 and CDR2: GTSNPN, SVGIG (reference sequence). CDR3 length: 13 residues. CDR3 nucleotides: TGTGCCTGGAGTGGGACAGGGCTAGGTCCCCAGCATTTT. Protein: CAWSGTGLGPQHF.

Only a few counts were recorded for this clone. The genes are TRBV29-1 and TRBJ2-7; 10 nucleotides match TRBD1. The V and J ends lost 3 bases and 3 bases, in that order; junction bases with no gene match: 5. CDR3 length: 14 amino acids. CDR1 SQVTM and CDR2 ANQGSEA come from the germline V gene. The CDR3 DNA sequence: TGCAGCGTTGAGGGACAGGGGAAAAACTACGAGCAGTACTTC. Its translation is CSVEGQGKNYEQYF.

The chain couples TRBV20-1 to TRBJ2-2, with D possibly being TRBD1 (5 bases). V was pared by 3 bases and J by 2 bases, with 13 bases between. Per the germline V gene, CDR1 is DFQATT and CDR2 is SNEGSKA (reference sequence). The CDR3 totals 15 residues. The CDR3 reads CSASIGAANTGELFF. The CDR3 nucleotides are TGCAGTGCTAGTATAGGGGCCGCAAACACCGGGGAGCTGTTTTTT.

The chain joins TRBV27 to TRBJ2-7, with TRBD2 matching 10 bases. V dropped 6 bases and J dropped 6; count of bases not matched to a gene: 8. Germline V gene lookup returns CDR1 MNHEY and CDR2 SMNVEV (reference sequence). The length of the CDR3 is 14 residues. Here the CDR3 DNA reads TGTGCCAGCAGATCACTAGCGGGAAGACTCGAGCAGTACTTC. Translating gives CASRSLAGRLEQYF.

The gene calls are TRBV5-1 and TRBJ2-1; no firm D call. Germline lookup yields CDR1 SGHRS and CDR2 YFSETQ. The CDR3 is 12 amino acids. V was cut by 3 bases and J by 6 bases, with 7 bases left in between. CDR3 coding DNA: TGCGCCAGCAGCTGGCTGGGCAATGAGCAGTTCTTC. This codes for CASSWLGNEQFF.